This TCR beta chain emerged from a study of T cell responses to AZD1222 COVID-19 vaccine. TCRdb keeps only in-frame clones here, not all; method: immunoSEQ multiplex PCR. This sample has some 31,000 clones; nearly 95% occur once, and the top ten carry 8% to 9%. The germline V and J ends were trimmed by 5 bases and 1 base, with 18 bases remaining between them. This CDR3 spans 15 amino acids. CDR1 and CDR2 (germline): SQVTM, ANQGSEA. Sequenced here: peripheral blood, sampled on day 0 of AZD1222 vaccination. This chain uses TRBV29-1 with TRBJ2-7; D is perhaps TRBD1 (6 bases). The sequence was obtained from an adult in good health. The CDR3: CSVSRGPFISYEQYF. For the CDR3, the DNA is TGCAGCGTTTCCAGGGGCCCGTTTATTTCCTACGAGCAGTACTTC.